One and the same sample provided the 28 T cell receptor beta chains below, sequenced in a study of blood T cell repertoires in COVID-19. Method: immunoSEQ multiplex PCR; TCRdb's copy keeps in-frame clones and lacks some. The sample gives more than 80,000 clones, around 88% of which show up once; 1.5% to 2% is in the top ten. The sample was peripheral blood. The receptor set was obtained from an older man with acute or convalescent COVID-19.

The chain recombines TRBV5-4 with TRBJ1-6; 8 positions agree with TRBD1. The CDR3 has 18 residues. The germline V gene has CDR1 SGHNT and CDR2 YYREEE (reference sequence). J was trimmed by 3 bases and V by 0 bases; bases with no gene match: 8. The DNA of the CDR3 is TGTGCCAGCAGCTTGGCCCAGGCAGGGGGCCTCTATAATTCACCCCTCCACTTT. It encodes CASSLAQAGGLYNSPLHF.

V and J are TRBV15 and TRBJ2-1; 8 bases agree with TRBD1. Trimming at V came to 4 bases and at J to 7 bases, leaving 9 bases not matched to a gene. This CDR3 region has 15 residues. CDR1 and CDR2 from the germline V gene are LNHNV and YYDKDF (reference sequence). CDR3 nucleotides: TGTGCCACCAGCATTGGCAGGGGGCTCTTGAATGAGCAGTTCTTC. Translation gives CATSIGRGLLNEQFF.

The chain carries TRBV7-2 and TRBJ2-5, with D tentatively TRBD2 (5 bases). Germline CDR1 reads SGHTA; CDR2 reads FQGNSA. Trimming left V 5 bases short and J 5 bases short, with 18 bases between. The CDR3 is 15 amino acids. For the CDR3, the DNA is TGTGCCAGCAGCCCCACACCGCGGGTCCAGGAGACCCAGTACTTC. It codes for CASSPTPRVQETQYF.

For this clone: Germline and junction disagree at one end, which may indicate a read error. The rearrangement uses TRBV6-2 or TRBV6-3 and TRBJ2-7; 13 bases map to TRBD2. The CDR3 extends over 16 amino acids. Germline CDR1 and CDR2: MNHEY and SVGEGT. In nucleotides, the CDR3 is TGTGCCGGCAGTTACTCACTAGCGGGAGGGCCACCCGAGCAGTACTTC. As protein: CAGSYSLAGGPPEQYF.

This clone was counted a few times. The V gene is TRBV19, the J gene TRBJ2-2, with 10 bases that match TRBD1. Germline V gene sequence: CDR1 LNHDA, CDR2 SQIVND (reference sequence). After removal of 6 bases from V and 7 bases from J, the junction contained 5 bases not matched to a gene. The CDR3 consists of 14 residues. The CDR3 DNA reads TGTGCCAGTAGCCAGGGACAGGGGATCGGGGAGCTGTTTTTT. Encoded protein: CASSQGQGIGELFF.

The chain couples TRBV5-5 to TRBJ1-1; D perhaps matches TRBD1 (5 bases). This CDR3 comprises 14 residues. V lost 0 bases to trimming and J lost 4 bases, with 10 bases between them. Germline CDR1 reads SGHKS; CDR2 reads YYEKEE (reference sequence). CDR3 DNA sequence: TGTGCCAGCAGCTTGGTTCAGGGAGGCACTGAAGCTTTCTTT. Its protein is CASSLVQGGTEAFF. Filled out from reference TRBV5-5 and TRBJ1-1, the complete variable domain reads DAGVTQSPTHLIKTRGQQVTLRCSPISGHKSVSWYQQVLGQGPQFIFQYYEKEERGRGNFPDRFSARQFPNYSSELNVNALLLGDSALYLCASSLVQGGTEAFFGQGTRLTVV.

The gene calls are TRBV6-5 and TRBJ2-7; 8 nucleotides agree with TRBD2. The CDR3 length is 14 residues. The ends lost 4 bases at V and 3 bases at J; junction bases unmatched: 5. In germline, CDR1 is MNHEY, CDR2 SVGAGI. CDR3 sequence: CASSFSGSGYEQYF. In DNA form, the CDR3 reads TGTGCCAGCAGTTTCAGCGGGAGCGGCTACGAGCAGTACTTC.

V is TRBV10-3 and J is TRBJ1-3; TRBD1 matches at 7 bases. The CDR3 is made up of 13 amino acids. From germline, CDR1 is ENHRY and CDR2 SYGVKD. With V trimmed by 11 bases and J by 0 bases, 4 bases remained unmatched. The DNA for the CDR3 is TGTGCCGCCGGGACAGACTCTGGAAACACCATATATTTT. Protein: CAAGTDSGNTIYF.

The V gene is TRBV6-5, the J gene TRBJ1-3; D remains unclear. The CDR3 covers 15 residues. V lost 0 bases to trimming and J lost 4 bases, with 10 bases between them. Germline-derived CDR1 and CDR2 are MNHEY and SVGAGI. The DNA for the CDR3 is TGTGCCAGCAGTTACTCCGGGGTCCCCGGAAACACCATATATTTT. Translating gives CASSYSGVPGNTIYF.

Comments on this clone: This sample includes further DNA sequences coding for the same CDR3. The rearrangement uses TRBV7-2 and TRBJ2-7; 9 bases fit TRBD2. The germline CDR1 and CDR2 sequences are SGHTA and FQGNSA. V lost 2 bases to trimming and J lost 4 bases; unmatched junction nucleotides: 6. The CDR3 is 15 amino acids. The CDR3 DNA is TGTGCCAGCAGCTTAAATAGCGGGAGTGGGTACGAGCAGTACTTC. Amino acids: CASSLNSGSGYEQYF.

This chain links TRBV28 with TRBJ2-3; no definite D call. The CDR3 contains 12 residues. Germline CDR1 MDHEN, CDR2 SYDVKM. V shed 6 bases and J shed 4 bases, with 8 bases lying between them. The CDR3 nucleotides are TGTGCCAGCAGACCTCCGGCAGATACGCAGTATTTT. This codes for CASRPPADTQYF.

This chain's CDR3 is CASSGQTGELGHDNEQFF. The CDR3 nucleotides read TGTGCCAGCAGCGGGCAGACGGGGGAACTGGGGCATGACAATGAGCAGTTCTTC. The chain has TRBV7-2 and TRBJ2-1, with D possibly TRBD2 on 6 matching bases. The V end was cut by 5 bases, the J end by 5 bases, with 25 bases between. Germline values: CDR1 SGHTA, CDR2 FQGNSA. This CDR3 is built from 18 residues.

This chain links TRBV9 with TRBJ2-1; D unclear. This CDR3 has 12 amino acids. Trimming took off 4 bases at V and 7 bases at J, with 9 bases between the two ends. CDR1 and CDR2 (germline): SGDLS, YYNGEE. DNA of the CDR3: TGTGCCAGCAGCCTAAAAATGAATGAGCAGTTCTTC. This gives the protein CASSLKMNEQFF.

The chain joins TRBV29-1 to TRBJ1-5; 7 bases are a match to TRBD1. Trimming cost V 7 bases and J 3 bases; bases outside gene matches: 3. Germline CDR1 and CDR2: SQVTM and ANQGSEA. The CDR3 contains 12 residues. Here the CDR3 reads CSAGQVNQPQHF. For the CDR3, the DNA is TGCAGCGCTGGACAGGTCAATCAGCCCCAGCATTTT. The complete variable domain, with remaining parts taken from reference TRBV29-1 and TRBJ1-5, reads SAVISQKPSRDICQRGTSLTIQCQVDSQVTMMFWYRQQPGQSLTLIATANQGSEATYESGFVIDKFPISRPNLTFSTLTVSNMSPEDSSIYLCSAGQVNQPQHFGDGTRLSIL.

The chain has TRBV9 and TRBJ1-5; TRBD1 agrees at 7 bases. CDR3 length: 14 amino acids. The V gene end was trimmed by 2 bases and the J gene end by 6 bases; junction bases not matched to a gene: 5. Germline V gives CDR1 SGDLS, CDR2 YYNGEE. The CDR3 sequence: CASSVGRGPQPQHF. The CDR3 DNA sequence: TGTGCCAGCAGCGTGGGAAGGGGGCCTCAGCCCCAGCATTTT.

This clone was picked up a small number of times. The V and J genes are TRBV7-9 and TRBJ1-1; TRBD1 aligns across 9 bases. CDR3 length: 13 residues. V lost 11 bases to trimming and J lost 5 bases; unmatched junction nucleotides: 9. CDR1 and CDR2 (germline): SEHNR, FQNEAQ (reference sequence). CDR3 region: CAVQGARNTEAFF. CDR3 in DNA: TGTGCCGTACAGGGGGCGCGGAATACTGAAGCTTTCTTT.

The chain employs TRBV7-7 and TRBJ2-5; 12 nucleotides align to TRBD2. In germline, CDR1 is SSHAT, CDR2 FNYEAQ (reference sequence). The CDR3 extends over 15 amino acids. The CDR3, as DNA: TGTGCTAGCGGGGCAATGGGACTAGCGGGAGAGACCCAGTACTTC. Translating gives CASGAMGLAGETQYF.

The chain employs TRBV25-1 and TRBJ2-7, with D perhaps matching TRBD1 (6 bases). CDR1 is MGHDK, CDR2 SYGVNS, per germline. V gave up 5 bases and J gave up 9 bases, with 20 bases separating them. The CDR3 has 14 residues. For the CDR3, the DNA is TGTGCCAGCAGTCCCCAGGGGTGGGGGAGAGGGCAGTACTTC. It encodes CASSPQGWGRGQYF.

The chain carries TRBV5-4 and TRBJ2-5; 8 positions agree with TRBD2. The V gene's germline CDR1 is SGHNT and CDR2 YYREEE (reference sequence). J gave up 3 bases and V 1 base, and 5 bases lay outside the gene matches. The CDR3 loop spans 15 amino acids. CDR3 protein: CASSLTSGVEETQYF. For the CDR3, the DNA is TGTGCCAGCAGCTTGACTAGCGGAGTCGAAGAGACCCAGTACTTC.

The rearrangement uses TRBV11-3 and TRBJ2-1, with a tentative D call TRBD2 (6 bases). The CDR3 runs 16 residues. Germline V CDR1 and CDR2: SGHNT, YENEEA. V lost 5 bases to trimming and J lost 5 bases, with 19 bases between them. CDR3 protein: CASSPRTTSPNNEQFF. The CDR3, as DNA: TGTGCCAGCAGCCCCCGGACTACTAGCCCTAACAATGAGCAGTTCTTC. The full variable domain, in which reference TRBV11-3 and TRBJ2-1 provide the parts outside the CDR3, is EAGVVQSPRYKIIEKKQPVAFWCNPISGHNTLYWYLQNLGQGPELLIRYENEEAVDDSQLPKDRFSAERLKGVDSTLKIQPAELGDSAVYLCASSPRTTSPNNEQFFGPGTRLTVL.

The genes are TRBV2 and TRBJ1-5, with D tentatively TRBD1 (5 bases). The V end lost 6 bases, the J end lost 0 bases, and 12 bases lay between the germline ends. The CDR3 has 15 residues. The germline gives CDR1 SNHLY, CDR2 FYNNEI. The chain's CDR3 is CASRAGSGSNQPQHF. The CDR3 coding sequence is TGTGCCAGCAGGGCAGGGTCGGGTAGCAATCAGCCCCAGCATTTT.

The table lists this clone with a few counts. The CDR3 is CASVGGPGELFF. CDR3 DNA sequence: TGTGCCAGCGTGGGCGGGCCCGGGGAGCTGTTTTTT. V is TRBV6-5 and J is TRBJ2-2; perhaps TRBD2 as D (5 bases). CDR3 length equals 12 residues. V gave up 8 bases and J gave up 6 bases, with 10 bases separating them. CDR1 MNHEY and CDR2 SVGAGI come from the germline V gene.

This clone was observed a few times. CDR3 loop: CASSSRLAGEETQYF. The CDR3 nucleotides read TGTGCCAGCAGTTCCAGACTAGCGGGAGAGGAGACCCAGTACTTC. The chain links TRBV6-5 to TRBJ2-5; 12 bases line up with TRBD2. J was trimmed by 5 bases and V by 4 bases; bases with no gene match: 5. In germline, CDR1 is MNHEY, CDR2 SVGAGI. CDR3 size: 15 residues.

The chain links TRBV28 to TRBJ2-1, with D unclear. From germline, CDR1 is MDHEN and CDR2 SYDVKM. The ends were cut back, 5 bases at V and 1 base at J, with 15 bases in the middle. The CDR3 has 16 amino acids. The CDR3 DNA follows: TGTGCCAGCAGTGGAGTGCTAGATAGTTCCTACAATGAGCAGTTCTTC. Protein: CASSGVLDSSYNEQFF.

CDR3 DNA sequence: TGCAGCGTTGAGGCTTCCGGGGCCAACGTCCTGACTTTC. Amino acid sequence: CSVEASGANVLTF. The chain joins TRBV29-1 to TRBJ2-6; unclear D gene. The germline V gene encodes CDR1 SQVTM and CDR2 ANQGSEA. The CDR3 loop spans 13 amino acids. V was trimmed by 3 bases and J by 4 bases, leaving 7 bases between them.

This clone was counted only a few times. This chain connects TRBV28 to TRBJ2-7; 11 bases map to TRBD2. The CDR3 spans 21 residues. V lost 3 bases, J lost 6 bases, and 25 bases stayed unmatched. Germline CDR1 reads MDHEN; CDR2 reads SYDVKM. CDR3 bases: TGTGCCAGCAGTTTCGGACCCCGGACTAGCGGGCGATCACTCCTTACATCCGAGCAGTACTTC. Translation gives CASSFGPRTSGRSLLTSEQYF.

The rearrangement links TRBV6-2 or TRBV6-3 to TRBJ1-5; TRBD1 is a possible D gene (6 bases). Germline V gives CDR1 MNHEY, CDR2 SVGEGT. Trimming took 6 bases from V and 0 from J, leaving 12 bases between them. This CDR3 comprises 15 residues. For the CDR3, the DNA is TGTGCCAGCAGCCGATACAGGGATAGCAATCAGCCCCAGCATTTT. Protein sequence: CASSRYRDSNQPQHF.

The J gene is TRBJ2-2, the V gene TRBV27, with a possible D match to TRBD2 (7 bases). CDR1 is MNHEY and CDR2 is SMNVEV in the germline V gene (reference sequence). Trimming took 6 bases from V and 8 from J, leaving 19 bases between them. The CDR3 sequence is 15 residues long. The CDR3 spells CASSSVGGLSGELFF. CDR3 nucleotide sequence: TGTGCCAGCAGCTCTGTGGGGGGGCTGTCTGGGGAGCTGTTTTTT.